These 26 T cell receptor beta chains originate from one sample sequenced in a study of blood T cell repertoires in COVID-19. Some clones are missing from TCRdb's copy, which holds only in-frame ones; the method was immunoSEQ multiplex PCR. The sample consists of about 150,000 clones, around four fifths of them appearing once. Material: PBMCs or T cells enriched from blood (not recorded which). These receptor sequences come from a woman aged 50 to 65 with acute COVID-19.

This chain uses TRBV7-2 with TRBJ1-2, with TRBD1 as a possible D gene (5 bases). Between the trimmed V and J ends, which lost 5 bases and 4 bases, there was a span of 11 bases. CDR3 length: 13 amino acids. Germline CDR1 is SGHTA and CDR2 is FQGNSA. The CDR3 spells CASSADRSYGYTF. The CDR3 coding sequence is TGTGCCAGCAGCGCCGACAGATCCTATGGCTACACCTTC.

The chain couples TRBV4-1 to TRBJ2-7; the match to TRBD1 covers 8 bases. V was clipped by 0 bases and J by 3 bases; unmatched bases: 7. Germline V gene lookup returns CDR1 MGHRA and CDR2 YSYEKL. CDR3 length: 16 amino acids. As DNA, the CDR3 is TGCGCCAGCAGCCAAGATTTTGGGACAGGAGACTACGAGCAGTACTTC. Translation: CASSQDFGTGDYEQYF.

The rearrangement uses TRBV27 and TRBJ1-5; 9 bases match TRBD1. This CDR3 spans 14 amino acids. With 6 bases clipped from V and 4 bases from J, the junction kept 4 bases outside the gene matches. The germline gives CDR1 MNHEY, CDR2 SMNVEV (reference sequence). CDR3 DNA sequence: TGTGCCAGCAGGGTACAGGGGGCTAATCAGCCCCAGCATTTT. Amino acids: CASRVQGANQPQHF.

The chain has TRBV30 and TRBJ1-1; D uncertain. Trimming left V 4 bases short and J 4 bases short, with 13 bases between. This CDR3 has 13 amino acids. In germline, CDR1 is GTSNPN, CDR2 SVGIG (reference sequence). CDR3 bases: TGTGCCTGGATCCGGGGTCAAAGCACTGAAGCTTTCTTT. Its translation is CAWIRGQSTEAFF.

The chain uses TRBV6-5 and TRBJ1-2; 9 nucleotides agree with TRBD1. Germline V CDR1 and CDR2: MNHEY, SVGAGI. CDR3 length: 13 amino acids. With 5 bases clipped from V and 4 bases from J, the junction kept 2 bases outside the gene matches. CDR3: CASSTGGGYGYTF. CDR3 nucleotides: TGTGCCAGCAGTACAGGGGGCGGCTATGGCTACACCTTC.

Here the CDR3 DNA reads TGTGCCAGCAGCCAACTAGCGGGACCTCTGGGTGAGCAGTTCTTC. It codes for CASSQLAGPLGEQFF. This chain links TRBV3-1 (or the pseudogene TRBV3-2) with TRBJ2-1; 9 bases are shared with TRBD2. Looked up from germline, CDR1 is LGHDT and CDR2 is YNNKEL (reference sequence). The CDR3 is 15 amino acids. With 2 bases clipped from V and 9 bases from J, the junction kept 8 bases outside the gene matches.

This chain connects TRBV19 to TRBJ1-3; unclear D gene. CDR1 and CDR2 from the germline V gene are LNHDA and SQIVND (reference sequence). CDR3 length: 13 amino acids. The ends were cut back, 5 bases at V and 0 bases at J, with 5 bases in the middle. The CDR3, as DNA: TGTGCCAGTAGTCCCTTCTCTGGAAACACCATATATTTT. Translating it yields CASSPFSGNTIYF.

The V and J genes are TRBV15 and TRBJ2-3; 8 bases are a match to TRBD1. The CDR3 length is 20 residues. Germline CDR1 LNHNV, CDR2 YYDKDF (reference sequence). The trim removed 8 bases at V and 4 bases at J, leaving 26 bases unmatched. The CDR3 reads CATRITRQGNSAPLADTQYF. CDR3 DNA sequence: TGTGCCACCCGAATTACGAGACAGGGGAACTCCGCTCCTCTAGCAGATACGCAGTATTTT.

The V and J genes are TRBV11-2 and TRBJ2-7; maybe TRBD2 (5 bases). Germline V gene lookup returns CDR1 SGHAT and CDR2 FQNNGV. Deletions cut 4 bases from V and 3 bases from J, with 10 bases between. This CDR3 has 13 amino acids. CDR3 DNA: TGTGCCAGCAGCTCCCACACTAGCTACGAGCAGTACTTC. Its protein product is CASSSHTSYEQYF.

The sample holds a few counts of this clone. V usage is TRBV7-2 and J usage is TRBJ1-5, with D tentatively TRBD1 (5 bases). Germline V gene lookup returns CDR1 SGHTA and CDR2 FQGNSA. The V and J ends lost 1 base and 6 bases respectively, with 13 bases between them. The CDR3 length is 15 residues. DNA for the CDR3: TGTGCCAGCAGCTTAGAAACAGGTCCAGTTCAGCCCCAGCATTTT. The encoded protein is CASSLETGPVQPQHF.

This clone was counted only a few times. The chain couples TRBV2 to TRBJ2-2; 13 positions agree with TRBD2. This CDR3 has 16 amino acids. The V gene end was trimmed by 4 bases and the J gene end by 6 bases; junction bases not matched to a gene: 5. CDR1 and CDR2 from the germline V gene are SNHLY and FYNNEI. CDR3 coding DNA: TGTGCCAGCAGTGTACTAGCGGGAGGGCCTGCCGGGGAGCTGTTTTTT. This translates into CASSVLAGGPAGELFF.

The V call is TRBV10-2, the J call TRBJ1-5; 8 nucleotides match TRBD1. Germline trimming cut 5 bases from V and 3 bases from J; bases unmatched to any gene: 12. The CDR3 is 17 amino acids. The V gene's germline CDR1 is WSHSY and CDR2 SAAADI. Here the CDR3 DNA reads TGCGCCAGCAGTAGGAGGACAGGGACGGGAGTCAATCAGCCCCAGCATTTT. This codes for CASSRRTGTGVNQPQHF.

The chain has TRBV6-2 or TRBV6-3 and TRBJ1-1; D call uncertain. CDR1 MNHEY and CDR2 SVGEGT come from the germline V gene. This CDR3 region has 16 residues. V was clipped by 2 bases and J by 4 bases, with 17 bases between them. The CDR3 DNA reads as TGTGCCAGCAGTTACCCTCTCCAACATGAGGGCACTGAAGCTTTCTTT. Amino acids: CASSYPLQHEGTEAFF.

The genes are TRBV9 and TRBJ2-2, with 11 bases that match TRBD2. Germline assignment: CDR1 SGDLS and CDR2 YYNGEE. V lost 3 bases to trimming and J lost 4 bases; unmatched junction nucleotides: 8. CDR3 length equals 17 residues. The CDR3 is CASSARGLAGFTGELFF. The CDR3 nucleotides read TGTGCCAGCAGCGCCAGAGGACTAGCGGGTTTCACCGGGGAGCTGTTTTTT. Based on the CDR3 plus reference TRBV9 and TRBJ2-2, the full variable domain is DSGVTQTPKHLITATGQRVTLRCSPRSGDLSVYWYQQSLDQGLQFLIQYYNGEERAKGNILERFSAQQFPDLHSELNLSSLELGDSALYFCASSARGLAGFTGELFFGEGSRLTVL.

CDR3 nucleotide sequence: TGTGCCAGCAGCTTAGCCTTGGACAGGATGAAACTTAGCACCGGGGAGCTGTTTTTT. It codes for CASSLALDRMKLSTGELFF. The rearrangement links TRBV7-6 to TRBJ2-2; 7 bases are shared with TRBD1. CDR1 is SGHVS and CDR2 is FNYEAQ in the germline V gene. The CDR3 contains 19 residues. V lost 0 bases and J lost 4; bases outside the gene matches: 14.

The chain has TRBV7-3 and TRBJ2-7; 9 bases line up with TRBD2. This CDR3 spans 14 amino acids. CDR1 is SGHTA and CDR2 is FQGTGA in the germline V gene. V was clipped by 2 bases and J by 4 bases; unmatched bases: 3. In DNA form, the CDR3 reads TGTGCCAGCAGCTTAGGCGGGAGGGCTTACGAGCAGTACTTC. This encodes CASSLGGRAYEQYF.

The chain joins TRBV30 to TRBJ1-2; 9 bases match TRBD1. The CDR3 covers 14 residues. V trimming: 4 bases; J trimming: 2 bases; junction bases outside the gene matches: 5. Germline CDR1 GTSNPN, CDR2 SVGIG (reference sequence). CDR3 in DNA: TGTGCCTGGAACCAAGGGACAGGGAACTATGGCTACACCTTC. This codes for CAWNQGTGNYGYTF.

The chain joins TRBV10-3 to TRBJ2-7; 8 bases align to TRBD2. The CDR3 totals 14 residues. V shed 3 bases and J 7 bases; nucleotides not matched to a gene: 8. The V gene's germline CDR1 is ENHRY and CDR2 SYGVKD. The CDR3 DNA reads as TGTGCCATCAGTGACGGCGGGGGGTACGTAGAGCAGTACTTC. Translation: CAISDGGGYVEQYF.

This rearrangement joins TRBV25-1 to TRBJ2-2; D is possibly TRBD1 (5 bases). The CDR3 spans 16 residues. Germline assignment: CDR1 MGHDK and CDR2 SYGVNS. V was trimmed by 7 bases and J by 0 bases, leaving 15 bases between them. CDR3 nucleotide sequence: TGTGCCAGCATCCCCCCGACAGATCCGAACACCGGGGAGCTGTTTTTT. Protein: CASIPPTDPNTGELFF.

This chain connects TRBV27 to TRBJ1-1; TRBD1 matches at 7 bases. V dropped 8 bases and J dropped 2; count of bases not matched to a gene: 8. Germline loops: CDR1 MNHEY, CDR2 SMNVEV (reference sequence). This CDR3 contains 14 residues. The CDR3 spells CASAFGGGNTEAFF. In nucleotides, the CDR3 is TGTGCCAGCGCGTTTGGAGGGGGCAACACTGAAGCTTTCTTT.

The gene calls are TRBV7-6 and TRBJ2-2; perhaps TRBD2 as D (6 bases). CDR3 length: 16 residues. Germline assignment: CDR1 SGHVS and CDR2 FNYEAQ. The ends were cut back, 5 bases at V and 4 bases at J, with 17 bases in the middle. The CDR3 protein is CASSPGLGTGTGELFF. In DNA, the CDR3 is TGTGCCAGCAGCCCGGGACTCGGGACGGGCACCGGGGAGCTGTTTTTT.

The chain carries TRBV4-1 and TRBJ2-7; the D gene is possibly TRBD1 (5 bases). CDR3 length: 15 residues. V was shortened by 1 base and J by 4 bases, with 14 bases between the two germline ends. The germline CDR1 and CDR2 sequences are MGHRA and YSYEKL. The CDR3 sequence is CASSQAPGNRYEQYF. The CDR3 region has the DNA TGCGCCAGCAGCCAAGCTCCAGGGAACAGGTACGAGCAGTACTTC.

This sequence joins TRBV2 and TRBJ1-5; 9 bases are a match to TRBD1. Germline trimming cut 7 bases from V and 9 bases from J; bases unmatched to any gene: 7. The germline V gene has CDR1 SNHLY and CDR2 FYNNEI. The CDR3 length is 13 residues. CDR3 residues: CASKGQGVGPQHF. As DNA, the CDR3 is TGTGCCAGCAAGGGACAGGGCGTCGGGCCCCAGCATTTT.

DNA of the CDR3: TGTGCCAGCAGCTTGCCTAGCGGGATGTACAATGAGCAGTTCTTC. Translation gives CASSLPSGMYNEQFF. The chain has TRBV5-4 and TRBJ2-1, with 9 bases matching TRBD2. Germline loops: CDR1 SGHNT, CDR2 YYREEE (reference sequence). The junction had 3 bases not matched to a gene; V was cut back by 1 base and J by 4 bases. CDR3 size: 15 residues.

The chain couples TRBV29-1 to TRBJ1-1, with D unclear. Germline lookup yields CDR1 SQVTM and CDR2 ANQGSEA. The V and J ends lost 4 bases and 4 bases respectively, with 16 bases between them. The CDR3 is 14 amino acids. Written as DNA, the CDR3 is TGCAGCGTTGCTCTAAGGACTTTGGGCACTGAAGCTTTCTTT. Translating it yields CSVALRTLGTEAFF.

This chain joins TRBV6-2 or TRBV6-3 and TRBJ2-3; 10 bases are shared with TRBD2. V lost 2 bases to trimming and J lost 3 bases; unmatched junction nucleotides: 11. The germline V gene has CDR1 MNHEY and CDR2 SVGEGT. This CDR3 is 18 amino acids long. Here the CDR3 DNA reads TGTGCCAGCAGTTACCGAGCGGGAGGGCCTCGGGCTACAGATACGCAGTATTTT. As protein: CASSYRAGGPRATDTQYF.